These 22 T cell receptor beta chains were all obtained from the same sample, sequenced in a study of CD8 T cells in ankylosing spondylitis. From the 5' RACE reads, TCRdb called clonotypes with MiXCR, one entry per CDR3 protein. The data hold roughly 48,000 distinct CDR3 sequences, with 6.5% to 8% observed a single time. The sample consisted of blood, either unsorted or a sorted T cell fraction (not recorded which). These receptors all stem from a female donor with ankylosing spondylitis or in good health (not recorded which).

This clonotype was observed many times. This chain connects TRBV6-1 to TRBJ1-2; unclear D gene. Germline assignment: CDR1 MNHNS and CDR2 SASEGT. This CDR3 has 13 amino acids. V dropped 6 bases and J dropped 5 bases, with 13 bases sitting between them. The CDR3 reads CASRTLRPYGYTF. As DNA, the CDR3 is TGTGCCAGCAGAACGTTACGACCTTATGGCTACACCTTC.

This clonotype was found many times. This chain joins TRBV5-1 and TRBJ1-2; D gene ambiguous. CDR1 SGHRS and CDR2 YFSETQ come from the germline V gene. The length of the CDR3 is 13 residues. The V gene lost 0 bases and the J gene lost 3 bases, with 6 bases spanning the gap. This CDR3 is CASSLERDYGYTF. In nucleotides, the CDR3 is TGCGCCAGCAGCTTGGAGAGGGACTATGGCTACACCTTC.

This clonotype was detected many times. The chain has TRBV9 and TRBJ1-4; tentative D call: TRBD1 (5 bases). Trimming stripped 3 bases from V and 0 bases from J, with 9 bases between. This CDR3 comprises 15 residues. Looked up from germline, CDR1 is SGDLS and CDR2 is YYNGEE. The CDR3: CASSATTATNEKLFF. DNA of the CDR3: TGTGCCAGCAGCGCAACGACAGCAACTAATGAAAAACTGTTTTTT.

This clonotype was recorded many times. The chain recombines TRBV27 with TRBJ1-2, with D perhaps matching TRBD1 (5 bases). CDR3 size: 14 residues. V was cut by 5 bases and J by 8 bases, with 18 bases left in between. Germline values: CDR1 MNHEY, CDR2 SMNVEV (reference sequence). This CDR3 reads CASSPTSGGEGYTF. In nucleotides, the CDR3 is TGTGCCAGCAGTCCTACCTCGGGGGGGGAAGGCTACACCTTC.

This clonotype was observed at least ten times. The chain employs TRBV5-6 and TRBJ1-6; D gene uncertain. CDR1 and CDR2 from the germline V gene are SGHDT and YYEEEE. This CDR3 region has 12 residues. Deletions cut 0 bases from V and 8 bases from J, with 3 bases between. The CDR3 DNA sequence: TGTGCCAGCAGCTTGGGGTATTCACCCCTCCACTTT. Translated, it gives CASSLGYSPLHF.

This clonotype appeared many times. The chain carries TRBV15 and TRBJ2-2; D possibly corresponds to TRBD1 (5 bases). This CDR3 region has 17 residues. Germline V gives CDR1 LNHNV, CDR2 YYDKDF (reference sequence). With 1 base removed from V and 0 bases from J, the gap between germline ends came to 12 bases. The CDR3 protein is CATSRGGAGTNTGELFF. The CDR3 nucleotides read TGTGCCACCAGCAGAGGCGGAGCAGGGACGAACACCGGGGAGCTGTTTTTT.

V is TRBV29-1 and J is TRBJ1-2; tentative D call: TRBD1 (6 bases). Germline V gene sequence: CDR1 SQVTM, CDR2 ANQGSEA. The length of the CDR3 is 13 residues. The V end was cut by 3 bases, the J end by 4 bases, with 12 bases between. CDR3 sequence (DNA): TGCAGCGTTGATGGGGGGCGCGGCTATGGCTACACCTTC. Protein product: CSVDGGRGYGYTF.

Many counts were recorded for this clonotype. The chain joins TRBV4-2 to TRBJ2-1; 7 nucleotides agree with TRBD1. The CDR3 loop spans 18 amino acids. After removal of 4 bases from V and 0 bases from J, the junction contained 12 bases not matched to a gene. CDR1 is LGHNA, CDR2 YNFKEQ, per germline. The CDR3 DNA reads TGTGCCAGCAGCCGTGGGCTACCACAGGGGCGCTCCTACAATGAGCAGTTCTTC. It encodes CASSRGLPQGRSYNEQFF.

This clonotype was recorded at least ten times. The J gene is TRBJ1-1, the V gene TRBV10-3; 11 bases map to TRBD1. This CDR3 comprises 22 residues. The ends lost 7 bases at V and 7 bases at J; junction bases unmatched: 32. Per the germline V gene, CDR1 is ENHRY and CDR2 is SYGVKD. The DNA for the CDR3 is TGTGCCATCACAGATAGCGGTATTACCCGCCCGCGGACAGGGGGCCGGTCTGGTGAAGCTTTCTTT. As protein: CAITDSGITRPRTGGRSGEAFF.

The table lists this clonotype with many counts. V and J are TRBV25-1 and TRBJ1-1, with D possibly TRBD1 on 5 matching bases. V was trimmed by 3 bases and J by 4 bases, leaving 12 bases between them. The CDR3 loop spans 14 amino acids. In germline, CDR1 is MGHDK, CDR2 SYGVNS. The CDR3 region has the DNA TGTGCCAGCAGTGAGCATAAGGGGTTCACTGAAGCTTTCTTT. Translation: CASSEHKGFTEAFF.

The sample holds many counts of this clonotype. The chain carries TRBV5-1 and TRBJ2-7; perhaps TRBD1 as D (6 bases). The CDR3 contains 17 residues. V gave up 0 bases and J gave up 1 base, with 17 bases separating them. Germline CDR1 and CDR2: SGHRS and YFSETQ. CDR3 residues: CASSLDLVQGRSYEQYF. The DNA for the CDR3 is TGCGCCAGCAGCTTGGATTTGGTGCAGGGGCGTTCCTACGAGCAGTACTTC.

There are a few counts of this clonotype. The chain uses TRBV28 and TRBJ2-1, with D possibly being TRBD1 or TRBD2 (5 bases each). Trimming removed 7 bases from V and 6 bases from J, with 16 bases in between. CDR3 length: 14 amino acids. CDR1 is MDHEN and CDR2 is SYDVKM in the germline V gene. The CDR3, as DNA: TGTGCCAGCACCCTAGACGGGGCCCCCAATGAGCAGTTCTTC. Its translation: CASTLDGAPNEQFF.

In its sample, this clonotype was seen many times. A read error is possible here, since a much larger clone lies one base away. The chain links TRBV5-1 to TRBJ2-1; D gene ambiguous. Deletions cut 0 bases from V and 0 bases from J, with 7 bases between. The V gene's germline CDR1 is SGHRS and CDR2 YFSETQ. The CDR3 has 15 residues. CDR3 nucleotide sequence: TGCGCCAGCAGCTTGGGGGCACCCTCCTACAATGAGCAGTTCTTC. Its translation is CASSLGAPSYNEQFF.

This clonotype was observed at least ten times. V gene TRBV19 combines with J gene TRBJ1-1; TRBD1 is a possible D gene (6 bases). Germline CDR1 is LNHDA and CDR2 is SQIVND (reference sequence). V lost 7 bases, J lost 4 bases, and 22 bases lay in between. CDR3 length: 16 amino acids. The DNA of the CDR3 is TGTGCCAGTAAAATTACGGGGGGCATAAGGGGCACTGAAGCTTTCTTT. It translates to CASKITGGIRGTEAFF.

This chain connects TRBV5-8 to TRBJ1-4; D might be TRBD1 (5 bases). The CDR3 spans 16 residues. Germline V lookup: CDR1 SGHTS, CDR2 YDEGEE. With 5 bases removed from V and 3 bases from J, the gap between germline ends came to 17 bases. In DNA, the CDR3 is TGTGCCAGCAGTTTCCTGACGGGGCCCCCTAATGAAAAACTGTTTTTT. Protein: CASSFLTGPPNEKLFF. Full variable domain (missing parts from reference TRBV5-8 and TRBJ1-4): EAGVTQSPTHLIKTRGQQATLRCSPISGHTSVYWYQQALGLGLQFLLWYDEGEERNRGNFPPRFSGRQFPNYSSELNVNALELEDSALYLCASSFLTGPPNEKLFFGSGTQLSVL.

This clonotype was seen ten or more times. The chain uses TRBV3-1 and TRBJ1-4, with D maybe TRBD1 (5 bases). The V end was cut by 1 base, the J end by 5 bases, with 20 bases between. CDR3 size: 18 residues. Per the germline V gene, CDR1 is LGHDT and CDR2 is YNNKEL (reference sequence). The CDR3 sequence: CASSQAVLGSGENEKLFF. CDR3 DNA: TGTGCCAGCAGCCAAGCTGTCTTGGGGTCGGGGGAGAATGAAAAACTGTTTTTT.

This clonotype was detected many times. This sequence joins TRBV5-1 and TRBJ1-1; D unresolved. This CDR3 contains 14 residues. Between the trimmed V and J ends, which lost 6 bases and 1 base, there was a span of 13 bases. Germline V lookup: CDR1 SGHRS, CDR2 YFSETQ. The CDR3 bases are TGCGCCAGCACCCCCCTAGTGACGAACACTGAAGCTTTCTTT. Protein product: CASTPLVTNTEAFF.

The chain recombines TRBV11-2 with TRBJ2-1; D perhaps matches TRBD1 (5 bases). Trimming took 8 bases from V and 0 from J, leaving 26 bases between them. This CDR3 region has 19 residues. CDR1 SGHAT and CDR2 FQNNGV come from the germline V gene. CDR3 nucleotide sequence: TGTGCCAGCTCCCAGATTGGGGCACTGAGTCCGAGCTCCTACAATGAGCAGTTCTTC. It yields the protein CASSQIGALSPSSYNEQFF. The full variable domain, rest sourced from reference TRBV11-2 and TRBJ2-1, is EAGVAQSPRYKIIEKRQSVAFWCNPISGHATLYWYQQILGQGPKLLIQFQNNGVVDDSQLPKDRFSAERLKGVDSTLKIQPAKLEDSAVYLCASSQIGALSPSSYNEQFFGPGTRLTVL.

The V and J genes are TRBV20-1 and TRBJ1-4, with 7 nucleotides matching TRBD1. Per germline, CDR1 DFQATT and CDR2 SNEGSKA (reference sequence). The J segment lost 8 bases and the V segment lost 3 bases, leaving 9 bases of the junction unmatched. CDR3 length equals 14 residues. CDR3 coding DNA: TGCAGTGCTAGGGAGACAGGGATAGGAGAAAAACTGTTTTTT. Its translation is CSARETGIGEKLFF.

This clonotype was seen many times. The chain combines TRBV5-1 with TRBJ2-5, with 9 bases lining up with TRBD2. Germline CDR1 is SGHRS and CDR2 is YFSETQ. The CDR3 sequence is 16 residues long. Losses at the gene ends were 1 base for V and 2 bases for J; bases not matched to a gene: 6. The CDR3 loop is CASSLKLAGIQETQYF. The CDR3 region has the DNA TGCGCCAGCAGCTTGAAGCTAGCGGGGATTCAAGAGACCCAGTACTTC. The whole variable domain, remainder taken from reference TRBV5-1 and TRBJ2-5, is KAGVTQTPRYLIKTRGQQVTLSCSPISGHRSVSWYQQTPGQGLQFLFEYFSETQRNKGNFPGRFSGRQFSNSRSEMNVSTLELGDSALYLCASSLKLAGIQETQYFGPGTRLLVL.

This clonotype appeared many times. The chain couples TRBV20-1 to TRBJ1-2; the D is unclear. The V and J ends lost 3 bases and 2 bases respectively, with 13 bases between them. The CDR3 length is 14 residues. The V gene's germline CDR1 is DFQATT and CDR2 SNEGSKA (reference sequence). The CDR3 spells CSARFRDSNYGYTF. The DNA for the CDR3 is TGCAGTGCTAGGTTTCGTGATTCCAACTATGGCTACACCTTC.

This clonotype was found many times. The genes are TRBV5-1 and TRBJ1-5, with a weak D call TRBD1 (5 bases). The CDR3 sequence is 14 residues long. Germline V gene data show CDR1 as SGHRS and CDR2 as YFSETQ. V was pared by 0 bases and J by 8 bases, with 12 bases between. In DNA, the CDR3 is TGCGCCAGCAGCTTGGGGTCAGGGAGGGAGCCCCAGCATTTT. Its translation: CASSLGSGREPQHF.